This T cell receptor (beta chain) was captured by sequencing in a study of PD-L1 blockade in urothelial cancer. Repertoires were generated with immunoSEQ multiplex PCR, while TCRdb's copy carries only in-frame clones and drops some. This table holds about 52,000 clones, around three quarters found once. Trimming took off 2 bases at V and 0 bases at J, with 7 bases between the two ends. Germline-derived CDR1 and CDR2 are SGHTA and FQGTGA. This CDR3 comprises 14 residues. The chain joins TRBV7-3 to TRBJ2-5, with no clear D. The sequencing here drew on PBMCs, taken around atezolizumab (anti-PD-L1) treatment. This TCR was sampled from a man between 70 and 80 years old with urothelial cancer. CDR3 in amino acids: CASSLSPDQETQYF. CDR3 sequence (DNA): TGTGCCAGCAGCTTATCTCCAGACCAAGAGACCCAGTACTTC.